The clone carrying this TCR beta chain was found many times. Antigen specificity is unknown. The germline CDR1 and CDR2 sequences are LGHNT and FRNRAP. The CDR3 contains 17 residues. Trimming removed 1 base at V and 4 bases at J, with 19 bases between. This entry belongs to a study of T cells after posttransplantation cyclophosphamide. Study-wide points: After PTCy, TRB diversity resembled that of CNI/methotrexate controls.

Sequencing was performed with immunoSEQ multiplex PCR; in TCRdb, only in-frame clones are kept and a portion is missing. The sample shows tens of thousands of clones, none of them appearing just once. Sample: PBMCs. This clonotype originated in a woman between 50 and 59 years old in good health and a related stem cell transplant donor. This chain connects TRBV12-5 to TRBJ1-1, with D hard to call. This CDR3 reads CASGLATIGGFGTEAFF. The DNA of the CDR3 is TGTGCTAGTGGTTTGGCCACCATAGGCGGGTTTGGCACTGAAGCTTTCTTT. Drawing the rest from reference TRBV12-5 and TRBJ1-1, the complete variable domain is DARVTQTPRHKVTEMGQEVTMRCQPILGHNTVFWYRQTMMQGLELLAYFRNRAPLDDSGMPKDRFSAEMPDATLATLKIQPSEPRDSAVYFCASGLATIGGFGTEAFFGQGTRLTVV.